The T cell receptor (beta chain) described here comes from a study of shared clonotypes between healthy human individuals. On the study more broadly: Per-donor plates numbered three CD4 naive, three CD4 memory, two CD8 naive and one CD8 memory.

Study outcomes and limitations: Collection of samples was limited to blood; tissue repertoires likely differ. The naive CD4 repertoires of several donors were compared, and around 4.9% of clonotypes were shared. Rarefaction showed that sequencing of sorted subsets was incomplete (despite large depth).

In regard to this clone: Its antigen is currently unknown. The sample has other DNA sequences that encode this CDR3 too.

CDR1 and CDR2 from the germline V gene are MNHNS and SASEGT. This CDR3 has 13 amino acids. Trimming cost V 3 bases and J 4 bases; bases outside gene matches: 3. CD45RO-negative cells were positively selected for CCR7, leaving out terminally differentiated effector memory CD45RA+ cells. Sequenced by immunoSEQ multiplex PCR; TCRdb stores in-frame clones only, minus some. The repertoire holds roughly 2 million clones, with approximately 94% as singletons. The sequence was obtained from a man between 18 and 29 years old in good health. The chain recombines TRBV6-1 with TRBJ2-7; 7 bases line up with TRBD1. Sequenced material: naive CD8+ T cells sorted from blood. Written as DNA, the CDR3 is TGTGCCAGCAGTGACTACAGGGGATACGAGCAGTACTTC. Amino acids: CASSDYRGYEQYF.